This T cell receptor (beta chain) comes out of a study of blood T cell repertoires in COVID-19. Across the study: Some COVID-19 samples were acute and others convalescent; all came from the United States, Italy and Spain. Nucleic acid was either cDNA or gDNA, and it came from T cells, B-cell-depleted T cells, or PBMCs.

V lost 2 bases and J lost 5; bases outside the gene matches: 0. Germline CDR1 is LNHDA and CDR2 is SQIVND (reference sequence). CDR3 length: 13 residues. The data were produced by immunoSEQ multiplex PCR, yet TCRdb's version contains in-frame clones alone and is incomplete. Among around 80,000 clones listed, around nine tenths were seen once. The V call is TRBV19, the J call TRBJ2-3; TRBD2 aligns across 8 bases. The sample consisted of peripheral blood. This receptor was taken from an elderly woman with acute or convalescent COVID-19. CDR3 sequence reads: CASSIRGGDTQYF. As DNA, the CDR3 is TGTGCCAGTAGTATACGGGGGGGAGATACGCAGTATTTT. Using reference TRBV19 and TRBJ2-3 for the parts outside the CDR3, the full variable domain is DGGITQSPKYLFRKEGQNVTLSCEQNLNHDAMYWYRQDPGQGLRLIYYSQIVNDFQKGDIAEGYSVSREKKESFPLTVTSAQKNPTAFYLCASSIRGGDTQYFGPGTRLTVL.